One sample yielded the 30 T cell receptor beta chains listed below, sequenced in a study of cytomegalovirus exposure and HLA in healthy donors. The PCR employed 60 Vbeta primers together with 13 Jbeta primers. Assay: immunoSEQ multiplex PCR; the TCRdb copy retains only in-frame clones and omits some. The sample records 250,000 or so clones, approximately 87% being singletons. Material for sequencing was PBMCs. These receptors were collected from a human donor in good health.

The rearrangement uses TRBV4-2 and TRBJ2-7; 7 bases are a match to TRBD2. The CDR3 runs 19 residues. Germline V gene lookup returns CDR1 LGHNA and CDR2 YNFKEQ. Trimming at V came to 2 bases and at J to 3 bases, leaving 19 bases not matched to a gene. The CDR3 nucleotides are TGTGCCAGCAGCCAATACACCCCCTGGGAGGGGCCTGAACACTACGAGCAGTACTTC. This sequence encodes CASSQYTPWEGPEHYEQYF.

The genes are TRBV6-4 and TRBJ1-2, with 7 bases fitting TRBD1. The CDR3 extends over 19 amino acids. Germline V gene data show CDR1 as MRHNA and CDR2 as SNTAGT. The V and J ends lost 6 bases and 5 bases, in that order; junction bases with no gene match: 24. The CDR3 DNA reads as TGTGCCAGCAGAATGATCTTCCGGGACAGCCCCGCAGGAGGGTATGGCTACACCTTC. It encodes CASRMIFRDSPAGGYGYTF.

The chain is built from TRBV11-1 and TRBJ2-7, with TRBD1 identical over 11 bases. V was clipped by 1 base and J by 6 bases; unmatched bases: 5. The CDR3 extends over 15 amino acids. Germline lookup yields CDR1 SGHAT and CDR2 FQDESV (reference sequence). CDR3 sequence reads: CASSLGAGTGGEQYF. DNA of the CDR3: TGTGCCAGCAGCTTAGGAGCCGGGACAGGGGGCGAGCAGTACTTC. Based on the CDR3 plus reference TRBV11-1 and TRBJ2-7, the full variable domain is EAEVAQSPRYKITEKSQAVAFWCDPISGHATLYWYRQILGQGPELLVQFQDESVVDDSQLPKDRFSAERLKGVDSTLKIQPAELGDSAMYLCASSLGAGTGGEQYFGPGTRLTVT.

The chain joins TRBV5-1 to TRBJ2-1; D gene ambiguous. There are 11 residues in the CDR3. Trimming removed 0 bases at V and 10 bases at J, with 5 bases between. The germline V gene encodes CDR1 SGHRS and CDR2 YFSETQ. The CDR3, as DNA: TGCGCCAGCAGCTTGGAGCGCGAGCAGTTCTTC. Translated, it gives CASSLEREQFF. Supplemented by reference TRBV5-1 and TRBJ2-1, the full variable domain reads KAGVTQTPRYLIKTRGQQVTLSCSPISGHRSVSWYQQTPGQGLQFLFEYFSETQRNKGNFPGRFSGRQFSNSRSEMNVSTLELGDSALYLCASSLEREQFFGPGTRLTVL.

This clone was seen more than once but under ten times. The rearrangement links TRBV10-3 to TRBJ2-1; D possibly corresponds to TRBD2 (6 bases). V dropped 10 bases and J dropped 3 bases, with 13 bases sitting between them. CDR3 size: 13 residues. In germline, CDR1 is ENHRY, CDR2 SYGVKD. In DNA, the CDR3 is TGTGCCACCGTAGAGGGACTCTACAATGAGCAGTTCTTC. Residues: CATVEGLYNEQFF.

This chain links TRBV2 with TRBJ2-7; 7 positions match TRBD2. There are 15 residues in the CDR3. The trim removed 7 bases at V and 6 bases at J, leaving 15 bases unmatched. Germline CDR1 SNHLY, CDR2 FYNNEI. CDR3 sequence: CASKTASGKTSEQYF. The CDR3 DNA is TGTGCCAGCAAGACCGCAAGCGGGAAAACTAGCGAGCAGTACTTC.

Only a few counts were recorded for this clone. The chain carries TRBV5-1 and TRBJ1-1, with 8 bases identical to TRBD1. The CDR3 sequence is 18 residues long. The V and J ends lost 5 bases and 3 bases, in that order; junction bases with no gene match: 18. Germline CDR1 SGHRS, CDR2 YFSETQ. CDR3 residues: CASRQLTGGIFVDTEAFF. The DNA for the CDR3 is TGCGCCAGCAGACAACTCACAGGGGGGATTTTTGTGGACACTGAAGCTTTCTTT.

In regard to this clone: The same CDR3 arises from other DNA sequences in this sample as well. V gene TRBV6-1 combines with J gene TRBJ1-2; no reliable D call. Germline V lookup: CDR1 MNHNS, CDR2 SASEGT. The CDR3 is 15 residues long. Trimming removed 0 bases at V and 4 bases at J, with 12 bases between. CDR3 in DNA: TGTGCCAGCAGTGAAGCGCTAGGCCCCCGCTATGGCTACACCTTC. Translating it yields CASSEALGPRYGYTF.

There are a few counts of this clone. DNA of the CDR3: TGTGCCAGCAGAAGGTTTGGCGGAAGCTCCTACGAGCAGTACTTC. Its translation: CASRRFGGSSYEQYF. The V gene is TRBV27, the J gene TRBJ2-7; D ambiguous. V was clipped by 6 bases and J by 0 bases, with 15 bases between them. This CDR3 has 15 residues. Per the germline V gene, CDR1 is MNHEY and CDR2 is SMNVEV (reference sequence).

This rearrangement joins TRBV11-2 to TRBJ1-4, with 7 bases matching TRBD1. The germline CDR1 and CDR2 sequences are SGHAT and FQNNGV. Unmatched junction bases numbered 4, after V lost 5 bases and J lost 4 bases. The CDR3 is made up of 14 amino acids. The CDR3: CASSPGQSNEKLFF. As DNA, the CDR3 is TGTGCCAGCAGCCCGGGACAGAGTAATGAAAAACTGTTTTTT.

V is TRBV25-1 and J is TRBJ1-2, with D uncertain. Trimming stripped 1 base from V and 7 bases from J, with 13 bases between. This CDR3 has 14 residues. Germline CDR1 is MGHDK and CDR2 is SYGVNS. The CDR3 here is CASSESGGSSGYTF. CDR3 in DNA: TGTGCCAGCAGTGAATCAGGTGGCAGTAGTGGCTACACCTTC.

This chain joins TRBV7-3 and TRBJ2-3, with TRBD1 as a possible D gene (6 bases). The CDR3 is 15 amino acids. CDR1 and CDR2 from the germline V gene are SGHTA and FQGTGA. Between the trimmed V and J ends, which lost 0 bases and 0 bases, there was a span of 7 bases. The CDR3 loop is CASSLTGASTDTQYF. The CDR3 bases are TGTGCCAGCAGCTTAACGGGGGCTAGCACAGATACGCAGTATTTT.

V usage is TRBV25-1 and J usage is TRBJ2-2, with no clear D. The CDR3 totals 14 residues. Germline CDR1 MGHDK, CDR2 SYGVNS. Trimming pared 1 base from V and 1 base from J, leaving 4 bases between. In nucleotides, the CDR3 is TGTGCCAGCAGTGAATCGGGGAACACCGGGGAGCTGTTTTTT. As protein: CASSESGNTGELFF.

This rearrangement joins TRBV5-1 to TRBJ2-5, with a possible D match to TRBD1 (6 bases). The end of the DNA is better explained by TRBJ2-7, so the J call may be wrong. Germline V gene data show CDR1 as SGHRS and CDR2 as YFSETQ. The CDR3 totals 14 residues. CDR3 sequence reads: CASSLAQGTYEQYF. For the CDR3, the DNA is TGCGCCAGCAGCTTGGCACAGGGAACCTACGAGCAGTACTTC.

V gene TRBV28 combines with J gene TRBJ2-1, with a weak D call TRBD2 (5 bases). The germline CDR1 and CDR2 sequences are MDHEN and SYDVKM. The CDR3 loop spans 15 amino acids. V lost 5 bases, J lost 7 bases, and 18 bases lay in between. The CDR3 region is CASSTRTYPGNEQFF. The CDR3 coding sequence is TGTGCCAGCAGTACCCGGACGTACCCGGGGAATGAGCAGTTCTTC.

The gene calls are TRBV10-2 and TRBJ2-3; weak D call: TRBD1 (5 bases). The length of the CDR3 is 15 residues. The germline V gene encodes CDR1 WSHSY and CDR2 SAAADI. With 3 bases removed from V and 1 base from J, the gap between germline ends came to 11 bases. CDR3 DNA sequence: TGCGCCAGCAGTGAATTCGGACATCGCACAGATACGCAGTATTTT. It specifies CASSEFGHRTDTQYF.

The rearrangement joins TRBV7-2 to TRBJ1-2, with 9 positions matching TRBD1. Trimming took 1 base from V and 7 from J; bases not matched to a gene: 13. Germline lookup yields CDR1 SGHTA and CDR2 FQGNSA. The CDR3 totals 17 residues. This CDR3 is CASSLVDSQGASGGYTF. In DNA form, the CDR3 reads TGTGCCAGCAGCTTAGTAGATTCACAGGGGGCGAGTGGTGGCTACACCTTC.

This chain links TRBV4-1 with TRBJ2-3; 10 bases match TRBD2. This CDR3 is 18 amino acids long. Germline CDR1 MGHRA, CDR2 YSYEKL. V shed 2 bases and J 7 bases; nucleotides not matched to a gene: 15. DNA of the CDR3: TGCGCCAGCAGCCAAAATGTCGCTAGCGGGAGTACGGTGAATACGCAGTATTTT. It is translated as CASSQNVASGSTVNTQYF.

This clone was seen a handful of times. The chain combines TRBV5-1 with TRBJ2-1; D remains unclear. Trimming took 0 bases from V and 0 from J, leaving 4 bases between them. In germline, CDR1 is SGHRS, CDR2 YFSETQ. The CDR3 has 14 residues. The CDR3 sequence is CASSLGASYNEQFF. The DNA of the CDR3 is TGCGCCAGCAGCTTGGGGGCCTCCTACAATGAGCAGTTCTTC.

J is TRBJ2-7 and V is TRBV27; 7 nucleotides align to TRBD1. Germline lookup yields CDR1 MNHEY and CDR2 SMNVEV (reference sequence). V was clipped by 4 bases and J by 3 bases; unmatched bases: 15. The CDR3 sequence is 17 residues long. CDR3 in amino acids: CASSWNRGPRSFYEQYF. The CDR3 nucleotides read TGTGCCAGCAGTTGGAACAGGGGCCCCAGGTCTTTCTACGAGCAGTACTTC.

CDR3 sequence reads: CASSPDRGAEAFF. CDR3 DNA sequence: TGTGCCAGCTCACCCGACAGGGGTGCTGAAGCTTTCTTT. The chain uses TRBV18 and TRBJ1-1, with 8 bases identical to TRBD1. Per the germline V gene, CDR1 is KGHSH and CDR2 is LQKENI. Trimming cost V 3 bases and J 6 bases; bases outside gene matches: 3. The CDR3 sequence is 13 residues long. The whole variable domain, remainder taken from reference TRBV18 and TRBJ1-1, is NAGVMQNPRHLVRRRGQEARLRCSPMKGHSHVYWYRQLPEEGLKFMVYLQKENIIDESGMPKERFSAEFPKEGPSILRIQQVVRGDSAAYFCASSPDRGAEAFFGQGTRLTVV.

The chain employs TRBV9 and TRBJ2-7, with 8 bases fitting TRBD2. The CDR3 extends over 14 amino acids. V lost 3 bases and J lost 5; bases outside the gene matches: 7. In germline, CDR1 is SGDLS, CDR2 YYNGEE. CDR3 residues: CASSAPGTRDEQYF. CDR3 in DNA: TGTGCCAGCAGCGCCCCCGGGACTAGGGACGAGCAGTACTTC.

In this sample, this clone turned up a few times. The V gene is TRBV15, the J gene TRBJ2-3, with D tentatively TRBD2 (6 bases). This CDR3 is built from 16 residues. Germline lookup yields CDR1 LNHNV and CDR2 YYDKDF (reference sequence). The V and J ends lost 0 bases and 3 bases respectively, with 13 bases between them. This chain's CDR3 is CATSRDRPGVTDTQYF. CDR3 DNA sequence: TGTGCCACCAGCAGAGATCGGCCGGGAGTGACAGATACGCAGTATTTT. Drawing the rest from reference TRBV15 and TRBJ2-3, the complete variable domain is DAMVIQNPRYQVTQFGKPVTLSCSQTLNHNVMYWYQQKSSQAPKLLFHYYDKDFNNEADTPDNFQSRRPNTSFCFLDIRSPGLGDTAMYLCATSRDRPGVTDTQYFGPGTRLTVL.

The J gene is TRBJ1-3, the V gene TRBV19; D call uncertain. This CDR3 has 14 amino acids. V gave up 5 bases and J gave up 2 bases, with 10 bases separating them. The germline CDR1 and CDR2 sequences are LNHDA and SQIVND (reference sequence). The CDR3 region has the DNA TGTGCCAGTAGTCATTTCTATACTGGAAACACCATATATTTT. It encodes CASSHFYTGNTIYF.

The J gene is TRBJ2-7, the V gene TRBV7-2; TRBD2 agrees at 10 bases. CDR3 length: 14 residues. J gave up 0 bases and V 4 bases, and 0 bases lay outside the gene matches. CDR1 and CDR2 (germline): SGHTA, FQGNSA. The CDR3 DNA follows: TGTGCCAGCAGCTCTAGCGGGAGCTCCTACGAGCAGTACTTC. Residues: CASSSSGSSYEQYF.

Here the CDR3 reads CSVVSLASGTDTQYF. The CDR3 nucleotides are TGCAGCGTTGTTAGTCTAGCGAGTGGTACAGATACGCAGTATTTT. The chain combines TRBV29-1 with TRBJ2-3; a weak D match, TRBD2 (6 bases). V lost 4 bases, J lost 3 bases, and 17 bases lay in between. The CDR3 runs 15 residues. The V gene's germline CDR1 is SQVTM and CDR2 ANQGSEA.

V and J are TRBV7-8 and TRBJ2-7; 11 bases are shared with TRBD2. V gave up 1 base and J gave up 3 bases; unmatched junction bases: 5. CDR1 is SGHVS, CDR2 FQNEAQ, per germline. The CDR3 loop spans 16 amino acids. CDR3 nucleotide sequence: TGTGCCAGCAGCTTAGACGGGACTAGCGGTTACTACGAGCAGTACTTC. It codes for CASSLDGTSGYYEQYF. The complete variable domain, with remaining parts taken from reference TRBV7-8 and TRBJ2-7, reads GAGVSQSPRYKVAKRGQDVALRCDPISGHVSLFWYQQALGQGPEFLTYFQNEAQLDKSGLPSDRFFAERPEGSVSTLKIQRTQQEDSAVYLCASSLDGTSGYYEQYFGPGTRLTVT.

The CDR3 protein is CASRPGTGSGYEQFF. CDR3 bases: TGTGCCAGCAGACCCGGGACAGGGTCAGGTTATGAGCAGTTCTTC. The V and J genes are TRBV6-1 and TRBJ2-1, with 9 nucleotides matching TRBD1. CDR1 is MNHNS and CDR2 is SASEGT in the germline V gene. J was trimmed by 8 bases and V by 6 bases; bases with no gene match: 11. The CDR3 totals 15 residues.

The chain carries TRBV18 and TRBJ2-7, with 7 bases lining up with TRBD1. Germline V gene sequence: CDR1 KGHSH, CDR2 LQKENI. This CDR3 has 15 amino acids. Trimming took 5 bases from V and 2 from J; bases not matched to a gene: 9. The CDR3 DNA reads as TGTGCCAGCTCAGTGACCGGGACAGTGCCCTACGAGCAGTACTTC. Amino acid sequence: CASSVTGTVPYEQYF.

The chain uses TRBV7-2 and TRBJ1-2, with D uncertain. The germline V gene has CDR1 SGHTA and CDR2 FQGNSA. Trimming pared 9 bases from V and 6 bases from J, leaving 17 bases between. The CDR3 loop spans 13 amino acids. The CDR3 DNA reads TGTGCCAGGCCGACCCCGTTAGAGGATGGCTACACCTTC. It translates to CARPTPLEDGYTF.